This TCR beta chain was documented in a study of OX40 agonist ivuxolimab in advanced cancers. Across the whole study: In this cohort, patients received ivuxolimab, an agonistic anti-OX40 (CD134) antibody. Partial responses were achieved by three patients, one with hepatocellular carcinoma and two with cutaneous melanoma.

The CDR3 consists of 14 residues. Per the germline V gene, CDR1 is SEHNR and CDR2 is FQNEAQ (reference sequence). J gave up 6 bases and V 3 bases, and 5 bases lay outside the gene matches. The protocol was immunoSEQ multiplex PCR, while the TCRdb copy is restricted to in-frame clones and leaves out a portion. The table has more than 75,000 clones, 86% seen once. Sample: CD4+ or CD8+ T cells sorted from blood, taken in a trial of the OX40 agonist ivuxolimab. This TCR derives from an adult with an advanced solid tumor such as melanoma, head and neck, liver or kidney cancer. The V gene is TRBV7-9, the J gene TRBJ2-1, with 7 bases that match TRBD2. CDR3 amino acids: CASSFVAGFNEQFF. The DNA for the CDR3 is TGTGCCAGCAGCTTTGTAGCGGGCTTCAATGAGCAGTTCTTC.